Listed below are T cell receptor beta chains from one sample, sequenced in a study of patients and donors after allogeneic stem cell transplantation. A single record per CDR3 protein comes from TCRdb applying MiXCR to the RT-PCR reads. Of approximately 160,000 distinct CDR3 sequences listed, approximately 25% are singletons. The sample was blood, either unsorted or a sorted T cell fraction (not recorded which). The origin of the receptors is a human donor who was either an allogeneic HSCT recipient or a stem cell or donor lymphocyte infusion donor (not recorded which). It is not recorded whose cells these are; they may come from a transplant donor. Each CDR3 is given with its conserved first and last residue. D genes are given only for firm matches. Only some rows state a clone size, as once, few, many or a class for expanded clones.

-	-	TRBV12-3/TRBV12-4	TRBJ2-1	TGTGCCAGCAGTTCTTCAGGGTTGAATGAGCAGTTCTTC	CASSSSGLNEQFF
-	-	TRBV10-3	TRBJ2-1	TGTGCCACCAGACTACCACGCTACAATGAGCAGTTCTTC	CATRLPRYNEQFF
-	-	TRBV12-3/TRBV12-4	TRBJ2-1	TGTGCCAGCACTTTGGGGAACAATGAGCAGTTCTTC	CASTLGNNEQFF
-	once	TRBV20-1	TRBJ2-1	TGCAGTGCTAGCCACCGGGACAAGCCTTACAATGAGCAGTTCTTC	CSASHRDKPYNEQFF
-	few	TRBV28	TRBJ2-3	TGTGCCAGCGGGAAGACGGCGAGCACAGATACGCAGTATTTT	CASGKTASTDTQYF
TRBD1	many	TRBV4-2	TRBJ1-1	TGTGCCAGCAGCCAAGAAGGGGGCAGAGTGAACACTGAAGCTTTCTTT	CASSQEGGRVNTEAFF
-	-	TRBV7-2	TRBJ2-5	TGTGCCAGCAGCTCCTTTATATGGACACCGGCGCAAGAGACCCAGTACTTC	CASSSFIWTPAQETQYF
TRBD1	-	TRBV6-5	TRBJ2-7	TGTGCCAGCAGTTTCGGACAGGGATCTTACGAGCAGTACTTC	CASSFGQGSYEQYF
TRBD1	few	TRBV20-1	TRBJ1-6	TGCAGTGCTAGAGGACAGGGGAATTCACCCCTCCACTTT	CSARGQGNSPLHF
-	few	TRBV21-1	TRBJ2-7	TGTGCCAGCAGATTCCTAGAGGAATCCTACGAGCAGTACTTC	CASRFLEESYEQYF
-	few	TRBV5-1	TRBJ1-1	TGCGCCAGCAGCTCAGGACCCCCGAACACTGAAGCTTTCTTT	CASSSGPPNTEAFF
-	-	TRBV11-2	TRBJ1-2	TGTGCCAGCAGCTTAGATCCCGCCGACCTGAGGGGCTACACCTTC	CASSLDPADLRGYTF
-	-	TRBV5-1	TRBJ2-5	TGCGCCAGCAGCTTGGCTGTAGACCTAGACGGCGTCCAGTACTTC	CASSLAVDLDGVQYF
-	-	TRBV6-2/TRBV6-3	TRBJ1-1	TGTGCCAGCAGCGCTCCGACAGGCCGACCCGCTTTCTTT	CASSAPTGRPAFF
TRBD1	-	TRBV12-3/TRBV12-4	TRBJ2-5	TGTGCCAGTTGGGGACAGGGTCGAGAGACCCAGTACTTC	CASWGQGRETQYF
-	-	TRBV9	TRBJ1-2	TGTGCCAGCAGCGTAGCTGGGACCTCGAAAGGGGGCTACACCTTC	CASSVAGTSKGGYTF
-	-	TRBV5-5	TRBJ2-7	TGTGCCAGCAGCCCCGGACACGACCGAACTTACTACGAGCAGTACTTC	CASSPGHDRTYYEQYF
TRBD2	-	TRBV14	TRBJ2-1	TGTGCCAGCAGCCAAGTATGGGGGGGTTTGTACAATGAGCAGTTCTTC	CASSQVWGGLYNEQFF
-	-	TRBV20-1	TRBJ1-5	TGCAGTGCTAATCTTCCAGGAGTCGATGATCAGCCCCAGCATTTT	CSANLPGVDDQPQHF
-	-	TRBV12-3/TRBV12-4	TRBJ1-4	TGTGCCAGCAGTTTAGGTGGGGCGTATGAAAAACTGTTTTTT	CASSLGGAYEKLFF
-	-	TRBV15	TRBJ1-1	TGTGCCACCAGCAGAGCCAGGGTGGGCACTGAAGCTTTCTTT	CATSRARVGTEAFF
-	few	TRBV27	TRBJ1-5	TGTGCCAGCCGGACGGGAAATCAGCCCCAGCATTTT	CASRTGNQPQHF
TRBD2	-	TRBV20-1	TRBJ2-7	TGCAGTGCCGACTCGAGGACTAGCGACTACGAGCAGTACTTC	CSADSRTSDYEQYF
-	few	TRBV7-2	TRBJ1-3	TGTGCCAGCAGCGATAGGGCGGGTAACTCTGGAAACACCATATATTTT	CASSDRAGNSGNTIYF
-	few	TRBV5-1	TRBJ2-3	TGCGCCAGCGGTCTTTACTACCTTGATACGCAGTATTTT	CASGLYYLDTQYF